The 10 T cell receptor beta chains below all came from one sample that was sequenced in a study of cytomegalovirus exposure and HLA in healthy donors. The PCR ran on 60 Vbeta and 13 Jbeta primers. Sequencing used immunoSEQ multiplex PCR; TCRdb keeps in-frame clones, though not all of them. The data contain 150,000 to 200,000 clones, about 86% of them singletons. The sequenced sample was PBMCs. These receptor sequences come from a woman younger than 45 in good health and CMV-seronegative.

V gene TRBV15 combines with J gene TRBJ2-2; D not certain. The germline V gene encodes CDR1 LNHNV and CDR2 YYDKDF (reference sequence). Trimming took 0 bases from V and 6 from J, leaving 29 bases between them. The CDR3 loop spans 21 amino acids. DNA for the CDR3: TGTGCCACCAGCAGAGATAGTTCGCTAGTCCTCGGCAGTCCGGGTCCCGGGGAGCTGTTTTTT. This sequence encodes CATSRDSSLVLGSPGPGELFF.

CDR3 nucleotide sequence: TGTGCCAGCTCACCCCAGGAGGCGAAAGGCTCCTACAATGAGCAGTTCTTC. Protein sequence: CASSPQEAKGSYNEQFF. The rearrangement joins TRBV18 to TRBJ2-1, with D perhaps matching TRBD2 (5 bases). The V and J ends lost 3 bases and 0 bases respectively, with 15 bases between them. Per germline, CDR1 KGHSH and CDR2 LQKENI. This CDR3 has 17 residues.

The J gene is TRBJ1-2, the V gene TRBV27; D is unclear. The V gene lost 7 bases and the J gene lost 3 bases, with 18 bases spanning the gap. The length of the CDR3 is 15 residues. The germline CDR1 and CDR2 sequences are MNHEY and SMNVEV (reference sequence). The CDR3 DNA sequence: TGTGCCAGCAAATGGTCGGGTTCGGCAGACTATGGCTACACCTTC. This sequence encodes CASKWSGSADYGYTF.

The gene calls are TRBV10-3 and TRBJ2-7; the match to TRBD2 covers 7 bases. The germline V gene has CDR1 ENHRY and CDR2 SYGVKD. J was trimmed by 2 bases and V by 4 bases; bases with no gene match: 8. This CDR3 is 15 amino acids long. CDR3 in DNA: TGTGCCATCAGTGGGCGGGCTAGCGGCGCCTACGAGCAGTACTTC. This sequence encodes CAISGRASGAYEQYF.

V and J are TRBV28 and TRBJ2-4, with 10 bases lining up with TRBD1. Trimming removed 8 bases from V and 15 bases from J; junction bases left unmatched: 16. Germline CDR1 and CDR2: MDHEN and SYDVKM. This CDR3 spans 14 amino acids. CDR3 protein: CASSMGQGLSFPYF. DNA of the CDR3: TGTGCCAGCTCCATGGGACAGGGGTTGTCCTTTCCGTACTTC. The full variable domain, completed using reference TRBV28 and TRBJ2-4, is DVKVTQSSRYLVKRTGEKVFLECVQDMDHENMFWYRQDPGLGLRLIYFSYDVKMKEKGDIPEGYSVSREKKERFSLILESASTNQTSMYLCASSMGQGLSFPYFGAGTRLSVL.

The CDR3, as DNA: TGTGCCAGCAGTTTAACCGGACTAGCGGGAGACCCCTCCTACGAGCAGTACTTC. It translates to CASSLTGLAGDPSYEQYF. The rearrangement uses TRBV27 and TRBJ2-7; 13 bases fit TRBD2. This CDR3 region has 18 residues. V trimming: 2 bases; J trimming: 0 bases; junction bases outside the gene matches: 7. The germline V gene encodes CDR1 MNHEY and CDR2 SMNVEV (reference sequence).

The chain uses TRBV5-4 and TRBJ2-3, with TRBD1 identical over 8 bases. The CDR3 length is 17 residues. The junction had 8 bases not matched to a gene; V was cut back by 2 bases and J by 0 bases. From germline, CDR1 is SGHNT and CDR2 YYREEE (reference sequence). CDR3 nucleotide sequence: TGTGCCAGCAGCTTTAGACAGGGGCGGCGTAGCACAGATACGCAGTATTTT. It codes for CASSFRQGRRSTDTQYF.

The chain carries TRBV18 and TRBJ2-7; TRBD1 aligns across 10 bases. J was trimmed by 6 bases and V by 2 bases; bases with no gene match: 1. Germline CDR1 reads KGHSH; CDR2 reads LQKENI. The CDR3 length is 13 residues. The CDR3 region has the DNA TGTGCCAGCTCACCAGGGACAGGGGCCGAGCAGTACTTC. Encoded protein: CASSPGTGAEQYF. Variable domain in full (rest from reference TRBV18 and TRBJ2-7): NAGVMQNPRHLVRRRGQEARLRCSPMKGHSHVYWYRQLPEEGLKFMVYLQKENIIDESGMPKERFSAEFPKEGPSILRIQQVVRGDSAAYFCASSPGTGAEQYFGPGTRLTVT.

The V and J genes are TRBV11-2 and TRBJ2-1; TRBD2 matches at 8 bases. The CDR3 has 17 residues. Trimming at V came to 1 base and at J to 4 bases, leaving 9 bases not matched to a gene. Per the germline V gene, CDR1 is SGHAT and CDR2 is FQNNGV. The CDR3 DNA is TGTGCCAGCAGCTTAGGTGGGGGAACTAGCGGTTACAATGAGCAGTTCTTC. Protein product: CASSLGGGTSGYNEQFF.

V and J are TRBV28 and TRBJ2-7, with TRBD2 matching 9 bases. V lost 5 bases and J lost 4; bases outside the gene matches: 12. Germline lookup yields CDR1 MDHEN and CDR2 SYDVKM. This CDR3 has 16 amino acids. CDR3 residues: CASSVIAGAPPYEQYF. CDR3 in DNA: TGTGCCAGCAGTGTCATAGCGGGGGCCCCCCCATACGAGCAGTACTTC.